This T cell receptor beta chain was recovered during a study of T-cell reconstitution after alpha-beta-depleted transplantation in children. Preparing the TCRbeta library involved the use of unique molecular identifiers. MiXCR, applied by TCRdb to the PCR reads, yields one record per CDR3 protein. The sample shows 200,000 to 300,000 distinct CDR3 sequences, around 13% of them seen only once. Germline assignment: CDR1 MNHNS and CDR2 SASEGT. This CDR3 has 16 amino acids. Trimming shortened V by 6 bases and J by 3 bases, and 19 bases separated the two germline ends. This clonotype occurred many times. The specimen comprised PBMCs from the stem cell graft donor, sampled from the stem cell graft. The chain couples TRBV6-1 to TRBJ2-3; either TRBD1 or TRBD2 may supply D (6 bases each). The sequence was obtained from a human donor who donated a stem cell graft to a child with acute lymphoblastic leukemia. This CDR3 is CASRPTWGAATDTQYF. CDR3 bases: TGTGCCAGCAGACCCACCTGGGGGGCTGCAACAGATACGCAGTATTTT.